The clone carrying this T cell receptor (beta chain) showed up just once. Its antigen is still unknown. Spiked into each PCR were synthetic inline TR CDR3 controls of all V-J pairings. Assay: immunoSEQ multiplex PCR; the TCRdb copy retains only in-frame clones and omits some. This sample has 20,000 to 30,000 clones, with around 90% found just once. The data were taken from a study of multiple sclerosis patients with progressive multifocal leukoencephalopathy. Study-level findings and limits: In most PML patients, TRB repertoires appeared less diverse by entropy.

The time point denotes: around 13 months of natalizumab therapy. Longitudinal control samples came from natalizumab-treated multiple sclerosis patients without PML. Every listed patient previously received interferon beta; all PML patients were women. Germline CDR1 and CDR2: SGHVS and FNYEAQ. The CDR3 is 13 amino acids. The V gene lost 5 bases and the J gene lost 2 bases, with 10 bases spanning the gap. Sequencing was performed on PBMCs, taken from a patient treated with natalizumab. The chain couples TRBV7-6 to TRBJ2-7; no reliable D call. This sequence originates from a man aged 25-40 years with multiple sclerosis. Written as DNA, the CDR3 is TGTGCCAGCAGCGGGTCCGACCCCTACGAGCAGTACTTC. Its translation: CASSGSDPYEQYF.